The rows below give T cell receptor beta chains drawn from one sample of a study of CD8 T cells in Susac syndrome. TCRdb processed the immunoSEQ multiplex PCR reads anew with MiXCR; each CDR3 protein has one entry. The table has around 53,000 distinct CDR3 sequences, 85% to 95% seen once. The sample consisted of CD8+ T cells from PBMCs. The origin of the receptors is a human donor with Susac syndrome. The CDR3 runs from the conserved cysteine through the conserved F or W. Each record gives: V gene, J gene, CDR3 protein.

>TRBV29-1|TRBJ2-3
CSEIPGLDISTDTQYF
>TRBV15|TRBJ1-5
CATSRDRTWSNQPQHF
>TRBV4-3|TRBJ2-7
CASSQGTGYEQYF
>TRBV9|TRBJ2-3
CASTRGDSVTDTQYF
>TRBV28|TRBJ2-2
CASSLRLSNTGELFF
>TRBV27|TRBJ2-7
CATTAGLAGSEQYF
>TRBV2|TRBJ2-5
CASRPNSRQYF
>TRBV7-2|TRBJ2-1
CASSSRVSYNEQFF
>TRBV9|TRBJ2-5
CASSASGGVSTQYF
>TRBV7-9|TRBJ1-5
CASSQGTVNQPQHF
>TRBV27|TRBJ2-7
CASRGLAGAEQYF
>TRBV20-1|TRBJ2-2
CSASEPNTGELFF
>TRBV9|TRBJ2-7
CASSEGSGGPYEQYF
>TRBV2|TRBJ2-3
CASISGGATQYF
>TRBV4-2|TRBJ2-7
CASSDWGAYEQYF
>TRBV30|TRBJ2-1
CAWDRDSRGHEQFF
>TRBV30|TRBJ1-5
CAWSDYSNQPQHF
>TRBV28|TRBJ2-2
CASSFLTGELFF
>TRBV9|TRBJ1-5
CASSAQGNSNQPQHF
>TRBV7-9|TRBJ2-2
CASSLFTGHTVGELFF
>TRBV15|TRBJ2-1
CATSVRLAGGYNEQFF
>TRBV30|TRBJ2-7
CAWTGIAYEQYF
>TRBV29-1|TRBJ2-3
CSVPASDRAWATQYF
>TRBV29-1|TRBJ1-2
CSVERGVDYGYTF
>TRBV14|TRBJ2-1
CASSYLDSYNEQFF
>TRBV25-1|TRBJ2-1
CASSDQRLGEQFF
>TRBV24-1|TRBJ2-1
CATSDFGHNEQFF
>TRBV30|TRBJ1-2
CAWSQFGYGYTF
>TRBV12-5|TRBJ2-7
CASAPTGQDYEQYF
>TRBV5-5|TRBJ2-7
CASSSDSDRANEQYF
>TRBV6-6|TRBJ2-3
CASRTADTQYF
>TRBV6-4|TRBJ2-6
CASSGTDGPSGANVLTF
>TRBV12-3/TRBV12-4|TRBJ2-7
CASSYGTGAEQYF
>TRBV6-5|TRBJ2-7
CASSYSRVAGGSSYEQYF
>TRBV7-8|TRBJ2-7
CASSVGWGLAREQYF
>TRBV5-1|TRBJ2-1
CASSLDGRREDEQFF
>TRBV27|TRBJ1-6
CASSLSKTGFAPLHF
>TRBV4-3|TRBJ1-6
CASSQEPGFNSPLHF
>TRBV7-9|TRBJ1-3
CASSSPPFGNTIYF
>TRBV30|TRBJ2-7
CAWSPTPTYEQYF
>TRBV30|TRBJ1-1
CAWSVDTEAFF
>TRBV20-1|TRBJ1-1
CSAANQGAAFF
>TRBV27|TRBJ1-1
CASRQGGTEAFF
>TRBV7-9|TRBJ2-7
CASSADQGILYEQYF
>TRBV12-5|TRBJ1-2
CASGLDKGSLTNYGYTF
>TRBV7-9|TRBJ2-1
CASSWDRLEQFF
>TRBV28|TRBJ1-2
CASSFDSGYTF
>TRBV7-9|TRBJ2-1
CASSLTPSARRFF
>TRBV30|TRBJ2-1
CACDLYREGNEQFF
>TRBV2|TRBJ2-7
CASSPINYEQYF
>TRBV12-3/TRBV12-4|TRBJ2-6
CASSLPDRGYANVLTF
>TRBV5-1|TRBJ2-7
CASRTTSGSYEQYF
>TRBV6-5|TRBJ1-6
CASQQTGSMNSPLHF